The 27 T cell receptor beta chains given below trace back to one sample, sequenced in a study of CD8+ T cells in alopecia areata. cDNA prepared by RNA extraction and subsequent reverse transcription served as the template for sequencing. Some clones are missing from TCRdb's copy, which holds only in-frame ones; the method was immunoSEQ multiplex PCR. The repertoire holds roughly 40,000 clones, with over 50% as singletons. CD4+ cells underwent sorting into CD25+CD127- cells for roughly 5 patients. Sample: CD4+ Tregs sorted from blood. These receptors originate from a human donor with alopecia areata.

V usage is TRBV7-2 and J usage is TRBJ2-1, with a possible D match to TRBD1 (5 bases). The V and J ends lost 1 base and 5 bases respectively, with 9 bases between them. This CDR3 comprises 14 residues. The germline V gene encodes CDR1 SGHTA and CDR2 FQGNSA. The CDR3 DNA reads TGTGCCAGCAGCTTAGGTGACAGACACAATGAGCAGTTCTTC. Translated, it gives CASSLGDRHNEQFF.

As DNA, the CDR3 is TGCGCCAGCAGCTTGATAAGAAGCGGGGGGACGACAGATACGCAGTATTTT. Its protein product is CASSLIRSGGTTDTQYF. V usage is TRBV5-1 and J usage is TRBJ2-3; 9 bases map to TRBD2. The germline CDR1 and CDR2 sequences are SGHRS and YFSETQ. The CDR3 covers 17 residues. Unmatched junction bases numbered 9, after V lost 1 base and J lost 3 bases.

V is TRBV6-6 and J is TRBJ2-7; no clear D gene. This CDR3 is 15 amino acids long. In germline, CDR1 is MNHNY, CDR2 SVGAGI (reference sequence). V was pared by 0 bases and J by 2 bases, with 11 bases between. CDR3 in amino acids: CASSYSSQSAYEQYF. Here the CDR3 DNA reads TGTGCCAGCAGTTACTCTAGCCAGAGCGCCTACGAGCAGTACTTC.

The V gene is TRBV19, the J gene TRBJ1-5; 7 bases map to TRBD1. The germline V gene encodes CDR1 LNHDA and CDR2 SQIVND (reference sequence). The length of the CDR3 is 14 residues. V lost 7 bases to trimming and J lost 2 bases; unmatched junction nucleotides: 5. CDR3 amino acids: CASTYQGGNQPQHF. CDR3 sequence (DNA): TGTGCCAGTACATACCAGGGGGGCAATCAGCCCCAGCATTTT. Combining the CDR3 with reference TRBV19 and TRBJ1-5 gives the whole variable domain DGGITQSPKYLFRKEGQNVTLSCEQNLNHDAMYWYRQDPGQGLRLIYYSQIVNDFQKGDIAEGYSVSREKKESFPLTVTSAQKNPTAFYLCASTYQGGNQPQHFGDGTRLSIL.

Only a few counts were recorded for this clone. The chain uses TRBV4-3 and TRBJ2-5; 11 bases line up with TRBD2. CDR3 length: 17 residues. CDR1 LGHNA and CDR2 YSLEER come from the germline V gene. The V gene end was trimmed by 0 bases and the J gene end by 7 bases; junction bases not matched to a gene: 10. CDR3 sequence reads: CASSQEAASGGRVTQYF. Written as DNA, the CDR3 is TGCGCCAGCAGCCAAGAAGCGGCTAGCGGGGGGCGAGTGACCCAGTACTTC.

This rearrangement joins TRBV7-2 to TRBJ1-6; 9 nucleotides line up with TRBD1. CDR3 length equals 15 residues. Trimming took 4 bases from V and 9 from J; bases not matched to a gene: 7. Germline V gives CDR1 SGHTA, CDR2 FQGNSA. CDR3 amino acids: CASSSLGQGGSPLHF. In DNA, the CDR3 is TGTGCCAGCAGCTCCTTGGGACAGGGTGGTTCACCCCTCCACTTT. Full variable domain (rest looked up from reference TRBV7-2 and TRBJ1-6): GAGVSQSPSNKVTEKGKDVELRCDPISGHTALYWYRQSLGQGLEFLIYFQGNSAPDKSGLPSDRFSAERTGGSVSTLTIQRTQQEDSAVYLCASSSLGQGGSPLHFGNGTRLTVT.

This chain joins TRBV5-6 and TRBJ1-4, with TRBD1 matching 8 bases. The CDR3 extends over 14 amino acids. V shed 4 bases, J shed 6 bases, and the junction held 5 bases outside the gene matches. Germline loops: CDR1 SGHDT, CDR2 YYEEEE. For the CDR3, the DNA is TGTGCCAGCAGCCTACAGGGGGGCGATGAAAAACTGTTTTTT. It is translated as CASSLQGGDEKLFF.

The chain recombines TRBV7-3 with TRBJ2-1; D not resolved. The V and J ends lost 6 bases and 15 bases respectively, with 18 bases between them. Germline lookup yields CDR1 SGHTA and CDR2 FQGTGA. The CDR3 contains 12 residues. This chain's CDR3 is CASSRAGLRLFF. In DNA, the CDR3 is TGTGCCAGCAGTCGGGCCGGCTTAAGACTGTTCTTC.

This clone counts as medium-sized (0.01 to 0.1%). The chain employs TRBV5-1 and TRBJ2-2; D ambiguous. V lost 3 bases, J lost 5 bases, and 8 bases lay in between. Germline values: CDR1 SGHRS, CDR2 YFSETQ. This CDR3 spans 13 amino acids. This CDR3 reads CASSSGWTGELFF. CDR3 DNA: TGCGCCAGCAGCTCTGGTTGGACCGGGGAGCTGTTTTTT.

The chain links TRBV2 to TRBJ2-7; TRBD1 matches at 11 bases. The length of the CDR3 is 14 residues. The germline V gene has CDR1 SNHLY and CDR2 FYNNEI. J lost 2 bases, V lost 6 bases, and 3 bases had no gene match. CDR3 nucleotide sequence: TGTGCCAGCAGCAGGACAGGGGGCCCCTACGAGCAGTACTTC. This codes for CASSRTGGPYEQYF.

V usage is TRBV7-9 and J usage is TRBJ1-2; no firm D call. CDR3 length: 10 amino acids. Looked up from germline, CDR1 is SEHNR and CDR2 is FQNEAQ (reference sequence). Between the trimmed V and J ends, which lost 4 bases and 4 bases, there was a span of 1 base. The chain's CDR3 is CASSSYGYTF. As DNA, the CDR3 is TGTGCCAGCAGCTCCTATGGCTACACCTTC.

This clone showed up just a few times. The rearrangement links TRBV7-2 to TRBJ1-2; D ambiguous. Germline V gives CDR1 SGHTA, CDR2 FQGNSA. V was clipped by 0 bases and J by 5 bases, with 4 bases between them. CDR3 size: 12 residues. The CDR3 DNA reads as TGTGCCAGCAGCTTAGCAGCTTATGGCTACACCTTC. Translation: CASSLAAYGYTF.

The chain is built from TRBV30 and TRBJ2-1, with no clear D. The CDR3 sequence is 12 residues long. The germline CDR1 and CDR2 sequences are GTSNPN and SVGIG (reference sequence). V lost 0 bases, J lost 13 bases, and 13 bases lay in between. This chain's CDR3 is CAWSVRRSRQFF. The CDR3 DNA is TGTGCCTGGAGTGTCCGCCGCTCCCGCCAGTTCTTC.

This clone was seen a handful of times. The rearrangement links TRBV7-9 to TRBJ2-2, with D unresolved. V was shortened by 4 bases and J by 0 bases, with 12 bases between the two germline ends. Germline values: CDR1 SEHNR, CDR2 FQNEAQ (reference sequence). This CDR3 region has 16 residues. CDR3 amino acids: CASSSASYANTGELFF. For the CDR3, the DNA is TGTGCCAGCAGCTCCGCAAGCTACGCGAACACCGGGGAGCTGTTTTTT.

This chain joins TRBV20-1 and TRBJ2-7; D ambiguous. The CDR3 has 11 residues. V dropped 0 bases and J dropped 4 bases, with 4 bases sitting between them. CDR1 DFQATT and CDR2 SNEGSKA come from the germline V gene (reference sequence). Written as DNA, the CDR3 is TGCAGTGCTAGAGAGAGTTACGAGCAGTACTTC. Residues: CSARESYEQYF.

The genes are TRBV7-2 and TRBJ2-1; 14 bases agree with TRBD2. The V and J ends lost 5 bases and 6 bases, in that order; junction bases with no gene match: 12. Germline V gene lookup returns CDR1 SGHTA and CDR2 FQGNSA. This CDR3 region has 18 residues. The CDR3 DNA reads as TGTGCCAGCAGCCTGGAGGGGACTAGCGGGAGATTTGCCAATGAGCAGTTCTTC. Translated, it gives CASSLEGTSGRFANEQFF.

This clone turned up a few times. This sequence joins TRBV28 and TRBJ1-4, with unresolved D. This CDR3 region has 13 residues. Trimming cost V 7 bases and J 3 bases, with 9 bases left between them. The germline gives CDR1 MDHEN, CDR2 SYDVKM. As DNA, the CDR3 is TGTGCCAGCAACCGGGTCTCTAATGAAAAACTGTTTTTT. Amino acid sequence: CASNRVSNEKLFF.

This clone was seen more than once but under ten times. This chain links TRBV5-1 with TRBJ2-3, with D possibly being TRBD2 (6 bases). The CDR3 spans 16 residues. V dropped 4 bases and J dropped 0 bases, with 15 bases sitting between them. Germline V gives CDR1 SGHRS, CDR2 YFSETQ. For the CDR3, the DNA is TGCGCCAGCAGCCTTGGCGTAGCGGCAAGCACAGATACGCAGTATTTT. It codes for CASSLGVAASTDTQYF.

The J gene is TRBJ1-1, the V gene TRBV4-3; D uncertain. V lost 0 bases and J 6 bases, leaving 11 bases between the germline ends. The CDR3 length is 14 residues. Germline CDR1 and CDR2: LGHNA and YSLEER. The CDR3 is CASSQDFISSEAFF. CDR3 sequence (DNA): TGCGCCAGCAGCCAAGATTTTATCTCCTCTGAAGCTTTCTTT.

This clone is categorized as medium-sized (0.01 to 0.1%). The chain combines TRBV5-1 with TRBJ2-2, with D unresolved. V lost 0 bases, J lost 3 bases, and 9 bases lay in between. Germline V gene sequence: CDR1 SGHRS, CDR2 YFSETQ. This CDR3 is 15 amino acids long. CDR3 bases: TGCGCCAGCAGCTTGGAATTAGGGTACACCGGGGAGCTGTTTTTT. The encoded protein is CASSLELGYTGELFF.

This chain connects TRBV28 to TRBJ2-1; D ambiguous. Trimming cost V 6 bases and J 9 bases, with 15 bases left between them. Germline CDR1 is MDHEN and CDR2 is SYDVKM. The CDR3 extends over 13 amino acids. DNA for the CDR3: TGTGCCAGCAGCCTCCAGGTGTTCAGTGAGCAGTTCTTC. Translating it yields CASSLQVFSEQFF.

The chain couples TRBV9 to TRBJ1-3; no reliable D call. Trimming cost V 2 bases and J 4 bases, with 7 bases left between them. This CDR3 is 13 amino acids long. The germline V gene encodes CDR1 SGDLS and CDR2 YYNGEE. CDR3 loop: CASSVTSGNTIYF. The CDR3 nucleotides are TGTGCCAGCAGCGTGACGTCCGGAAACACCATATATTTT.

The gene calls are TRBV11-2 and TRBJ1-2, with D possibly matching TRBD1 (5 bases). Germline V gene data show CDR1 as SGHAT and CDR2 as FQNNGV. This CDR3 comprises 14 residues. V was clipped by 5 bases and J by 4 bases, with 14 bases between them. This CDR3 is CASSRDSISYGYTF. In DNA form, the CDR3 reads TGTGCCAGCAGCCGGGACTCCATATCCTATGGCTACACCTTC. Full variable domain (remainder filled in from reference TRBV11-2 and TRBJ1-2): EAGVAQSPRYKIIEKRQSVAFWCNPISGHATLYWYQQILGQGPKLLIQFQNNGVVDDSQLPKDRFSAERLKGVDSTLKIQPAKLEDSAVYLCASSRDSISYGYTFGSGTRLTVV.

V is TRBV6-5 and J is TRBJ2-7, with TRBD1 matching 9 bases. There are 13 residues in the CDR3. The V gene's germline CDR1 is MNHEY and CDR2 SVGAGI. V lost 6 bases, J lost 5 bases, and 5 bases stayed unmatched. The CDR3 region is CASSRDRVDEQYF. CDR3 coding DNA: TGTGCCAGCAGCCGGGACAGGGTCGACGAGCAGTACTTC.

The V gene is TRBV29-1, the J gene TRBJ2-7, with D possibly matching TRBD1 (6 bases). The germline V gene encodes CDR1 SQVTM and CDR2 ANQGSEA. V was trimmed by 2 bases and J by 2 bases, leaving 16 bases between them. The CDR3 covers 15 residues. CDR3 sequence: CSVESPGWGPYEQYF. The CDR3 DNA follows: TGCAGCGTTGAATCGCCGGGTTGGGGGCCCTACGAGCAGTACTTC.

The V gene is TRBV19, the J gene TRBJ2-1; TRBD2 matches 7 bases. Germline CDR1 and CDR2: LNHDA and SQIVND (reference sequence). The CDR3 is made up of 14 amino acids. The V and J ends lost 7 bases and 0 bases, in that order; junction bases with no gene match: 3. The CDR3 DNA reads TGTGCCAGTACACGGGGGGACTCCTACAATGAGCAGTTCTTC. Translating it yields CASTRGDSYNEQFF.

The V and J genes are TRBV11-3 and TRBJ2-2; maybe TRBD1 (5 bases). The ends were cut back, 5 bases at V and 5 bases at J, with 9 bases in the middle. The CDR3 has 13 amino acids. Germline-derived CDR1 and CDR2 are SGHNT and YENEEA. CDR3 loop: CASSQGLTGELFF. For the CDR3, the DNA is TGTGCCAGCAGCCAGGGATTAACCGGGGAGCTGTTTTTT.